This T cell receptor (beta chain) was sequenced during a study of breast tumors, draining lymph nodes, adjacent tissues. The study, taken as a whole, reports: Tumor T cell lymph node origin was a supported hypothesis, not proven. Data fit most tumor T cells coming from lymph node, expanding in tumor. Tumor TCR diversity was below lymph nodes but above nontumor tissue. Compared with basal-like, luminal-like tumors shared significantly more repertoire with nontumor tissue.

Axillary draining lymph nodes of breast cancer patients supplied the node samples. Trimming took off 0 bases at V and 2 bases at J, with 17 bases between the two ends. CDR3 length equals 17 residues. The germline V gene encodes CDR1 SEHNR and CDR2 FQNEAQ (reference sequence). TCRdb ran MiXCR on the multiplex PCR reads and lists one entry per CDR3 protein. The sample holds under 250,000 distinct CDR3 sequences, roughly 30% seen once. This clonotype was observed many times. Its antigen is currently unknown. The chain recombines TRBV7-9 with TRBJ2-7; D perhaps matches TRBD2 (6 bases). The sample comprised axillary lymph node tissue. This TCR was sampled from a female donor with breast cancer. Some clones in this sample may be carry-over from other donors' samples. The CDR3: CASSLAHRESLAYEQYF. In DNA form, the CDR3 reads TGTGCCAGCAGCTTAGCGCACCGGGAGAGTCTTGCCTACGAGCAGTACTTC.